The 12 T cell receptor beta chains in this list originate from one sample, sequenced in a study of blood T cells in healthy people across ages. The use of a sample-barcoded 5' primer and a J-beta primer mix characterized a second PCR of roughly 6 to 11 cycles. TCRdb re-called the 5' RACE reads with MiXCR, one entry per CDR3 protein. This table has about 1.4 million distinct CDR3 sequences, around 59% appearing once. Sequenced material: blood. The receptor source for this set is a man between 18 and 35 years old in good health.

The V call is TRBV2, the J call TRBJ2-5; D possibly corresponds to TRBD1 (6 bases). CDR3 size: 12 residues. Per germline, CDR1 SNHLY and CDR2 FYNNEI. V was shortened by 10 bases and J by 11 bases, with 20 bases between the two germline ends. The CDR3 here is CATTDRIVEQYF. The CDR3 nucleotides are TGTGCCACCACCGACAGGATAGTAGAGCAGTACTTC.

The rearrangement joins TRBV27 to TRBJ1-5; D call uncertain. The CDR3 spans 16 residues. Germline lookup yields CDR1 MNHEY and CDR2 SMNVEV (reference sequence). The ends were cut back, 5 bases at V and 1 base at J, with 15 bases in the middle. CDR3 residues: CASSPHPRSSNQPQHF. The CDR3 DNA follows: TGTGCCAGCAGTCCTCACCCGCGGTCAAGCAATCAGCCCCAGCATTTT.

The gene calls are TRBV27 and TRBJ2-5; D is unclear. V was cut by 5 bases and J by 1 base, with 8 bases left in between. The germline V gene encodes CDR1 MNHEY and CDR2 SMNVEV (reference sequence). This CDR3 spans 13 amino acids. The CDR3 nucleotides read TGTGCCAGCAGTCGCCGCCCCCAAGAGACCCAGTACTTC. Translation gives CASSRRPQETQYF.

The J gene is TRBJ1-2, the V gene TRBV27; the match to TRBD1 covers 9 bases. This CDR3 is 17 amino acids long. V gave up 5 bases and J gave up 3 bases; unmatched junction bases: 13. Per germline, CDR1 MNHEY and CDR2 SMNVEV (reference sequence). DNA of the CDR3: TGTGCCAGCAGTCACAAACCCCCGGGACAGGGACACTATGGCTACACCTTC. Translated: CASSHKPPGQGHYGYTF.

The chain is built from TRBV7-2 and TRBJ2-2, with 7 positions matching TRBD2. CDR3 length equals 17 residues. The V gene's germline CDR1 is SGHTA and CDR2 FQGNSA. Germline trimming cut 4 bases from V and 4 bases from J; bases unmatched to any gene: 12. The CDR3 reads CASSWPTSDTPTGELFF. CDR3 nucleotide sequence: TGTGCCAGCAGCTGGCCCACTAGCGACACGCCCACCGGGGAGCTGTTTTTT. The full variable domain, its missing parts supplied by reference TRBV7-2 and TRBJ2-2, is GAGVSQSPSNKVTEKGKDVELRCDPISGHTALYWYRQSLGQGLEFLIYFQGNSAPDKSGLPSDRFSAERTGGSVSTLTIQRTQQEDSAVYLCASSWPTSDTPTGELFFGEGSRLTVL.

The chain carries TRBV20-1 and TRBJ1-5, with D tentatively TRBD1 (5 bases). The germline V and J ends were trimmed by 1 base and 3 bases, with 10 bases remaining between them. This CDR3 has 14 residues. Germline V gives CDR1 DFQATT, CDR2 SNEGSKA (reference sequence). CDR3 sequence: CSARAPGSNQPQHF. The CDR3 coding sequence is TGCAGTGCTAGAGCCCCAGGGTCCAATCAGCCCCAGCATTTT.

There are a few counts of this clonotype. This sequence joins TRBV29-1 and TRBJ2-6, with a possible D match to TRBD2 (5 bases). This CDR3 has 18 amino acids. V was clipped by 5 bases and J by 2 bases, with 22 bases between them. Per the germline V gene, CDR1 is SQVTM and CDR2 is ANQGSEA. In DNA, the CDR3 is TGCAGCGTTAACAGTCCCAGGTCTAGCATAACTGGGGCCAACGTCCTGACTTTC. The encoded protein is CSVNSPRSSITGANVLTF.

This chain links TRBV20-1 with TRBJ2-5, with 7 bases identical to TRBD2. The germline CDR1 and CDR2 sequences are DFQATT and SNEGSKA (reference sequence). J was trimmed by 2 bases and V by 4 bases; bases with no gene match: 16. The CDR3 contains 17 residues. CDR3: CSATQHSGSTDQETQYF. The CDR3 bases are TGCAGTGCTACGCAGCATAGCGGGTCAACTGATCAAGAGACCCAGTACTTC.

The V gene is TRBV4-3, the J gene TRBJ1-2; the D gene is possibly TRBD1 (5 bases). This CDR3 comprises 14 residues. V lost 3 bases to trimming and J lost 8 bases, with 16 bases between them. Per germline, CDR1 LGHNA and CDR2 YSLEER. The CDR3 bases are TGCGCCAGCAGCCATGTTGGGGGAGTACAGGGCTACACCTTC. Protein product: CASSHVGGVQGYTF.

The chain recombines TRBV9 with TRBJ2-4; TRBD2 aligns across 12 bases. Germline V gene lookup returns CDR1 SGDLS and CDR2 YYNGEE. Trimming cost V 0 bases and J 10 bases; bases outside gene matches: 2. The CDR3 is made up of 14 amino acids. The CDR3 reads CASSVELAGGIQYF. The CDR3 bases are TGTGCCAGCAGCGTAGAACTAGCGGGGGGTATTCAGTACTTC.

The rearrangement uses TRBV6-6 and TRBJ1-4, with D uncertain. V was trimmed by 6 bases and J by 8 bases, leaving 7 bases between them. Germline values: CDR1 MNHNY, CDR2 SVGAGI (reference sequence). CDR3 size: 11 residues. CDR3 protein: CASRAEEKLFF. The CDR3, as DNA: TGTGCCAGCAGGGCGGAAGAAAAACTGTTTTTT.

The chain is built from TRBV10-3 and TRBJ2-2; D unresolved. This CDR3 comprises 15 residues. V lost 1 base, J lost 4 bases, and 10 bases lay in between. CDR1 is ENHRY, CDR2 SYGVKD, per germline. CDR3 sequence (DNA): TGTGCCATCAGTGAGTTAGGGCGCACCACCGGGGAGCTGTTTTTT. Protein sequence: CAISELGRTTGELFF.